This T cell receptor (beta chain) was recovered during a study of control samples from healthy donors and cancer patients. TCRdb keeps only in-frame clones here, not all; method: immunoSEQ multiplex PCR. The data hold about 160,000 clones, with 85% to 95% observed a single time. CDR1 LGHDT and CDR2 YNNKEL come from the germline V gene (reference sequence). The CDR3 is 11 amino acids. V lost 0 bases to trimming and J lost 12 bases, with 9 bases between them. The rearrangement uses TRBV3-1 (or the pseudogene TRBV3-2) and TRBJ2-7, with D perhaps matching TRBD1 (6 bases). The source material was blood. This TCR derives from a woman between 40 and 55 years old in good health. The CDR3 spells CASSQEAGVYF. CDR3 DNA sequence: TGTGCCAGCAGCCAAGAGGCAGGGGTGTACTTC.